Shown below are 16 T cell receptor beta chains from a single sample sequenced in a study of EBV T-cell therapy then PD-1 blockade in nasopharyngeal carcinoma. Treatment noted: AdE1-LMPpoly-expanded autologous EBV-specific T-cell therapy followed by anti-PD-1 nivolumab. Their antigen targets remain unknown. The assay was immunoSEQ multiplex PCR, and TCRdb's table has in-frame clones only and misses some. The sample lists roughly 19,000 clones, roughly 84% occurring once. The material was CD8+ T cells from blood, obtained around day 33 from a patient whose treatment included autologous EBV-specific T cells and nivolumab. The receptors shown here come from a man in his forties or fifties with nasopharyngeal carcinoma.

This sequence joins TRBV7-3 and TRBJ1-1, with D perhaps matching TRBD1 (6 bases). CDR1 is SGHTA, CDR2 FQGTGA, per germline. The V and J ends lost 2 bases and 5 bases respectively, with 15 bases between them. The CDR3 length is 15 residues. The CDR3 here is CASSLVARGETEAFF. For the CDR3, the DNA is TGTGCCAGCAGCTTAGTAGCCAGGGGAGAGACTGAAGCTTTCTTT.

The chain recombines TRBV2 with TRBJ1-1; TRBD1 matches at 7 bases. V was pared by 4 bases and J by 0 bases, with 11 bases of the junction left unmatched. CDR1 is SNHLY, CDR2 FYNNEI, per germline. The CDR3 totals 17 residues. The DNA of the CDR3 is TGTGCCAGCAGTGCGCTTGTACCGGGACAGATGAACACTGAAGCTTTCTTT. This codes for CASSALVPGQMNTEAFF.

The chain has TRBV5-6 and TRBJ1-6; tentative D call: TRBD1 (5 bases). Germline assignment: CDR1 SGHDT and CDR2 YYEEEE. V lost 2 bases, J lost 14 bases, and 17 bases lay in between. This CDR3 has 14 amino acids. In DNA form, the CDR3 reads TGTGCCAGCAGCTTAGGAGACAGCCGTTTCACCCTCCACTTT. Translating it yields CASSLGDSRFTLHF.

V is TRBV28 and J is TRBJ2-3; 8 positions match TRBD2. V shed 7 bases, J shed 1 base, and the junction held 4 bases outside the gene matches. Looked up from germline, CDR1 is MDHEN and CDR2 is SYDVKM. The CDR3 runs to 14 residues. This chain's CDR3 is CASMLAGRTDTQYF. The CDR3 region has the DNA TGTGCCAGCATGTTAGCGGGGCGCACAGATACGCAGTATTTT.

This clone was seen a handful of times. This chain uses TRBV6-2 or TRBV6-3 with TRBJ2-3; 11 nucleotides agree with TRBD2. This CDR3 has 15 amino acids. V lost 2 bases to trimming and J lost 6 bases; unmatched junction nucleotides: 4. CDR1 and CDR2 from the germline V gene are MNHEY and SVGEGT. This chain's CDR3 is CASSYLAGGSDTQYF. The CDR3 bases are TGTGCCAGCAGTTACCTAGCGGGGGGCTCGGATACGCAGTATTTT.

The chain links TRBV7-3 to TRBJ2-1; 10 bases map to TRBD1. V was pared by 5 bases and J by 9 bases, with 1 base of the junction left unmatched. The CDR3 is 12 amino acids. Germline V gene data show CDR1 as SGHTA and CDR2 as FQGTGA. The CDR3 spells CASSGQGGEQFF. The CDR3 region has the DNA TGTGCCAGCAGCGGACAGGGGGGTGAGCAGTTCTTC.

In this sample, this clone turned up once. V is TRBV4-1 and J is TRBJ1-6, with D uncertain. The V and J ends lost 0 bases and 0 bases respectively, with 3 bases between them. The germline V gene has CDR1 MGHRA and CDR2 YSYEKL. This CDR3 is built from 15 residues. CDR3 sequence reads: CASSQDSSYNSPLHF. CDR3 in DNA: TGCGCCAGCAGCCAAGACAGCTCCTATAATTCACCCCTCCACTTT.

V usage is TRBV9 and J usage is TRBJ1-2; 7 positions agree with TRBD1. V gave up 2 bases and J gave up 4 bases; unmatched junction bases: 8. Germline V gives CDR1 SGDLS, CDR2 YYNGEE. The CDR3 runs to 15 residues. CDR3: CASSVGAGTVYGYTF. Written as DNA, the CDR3 is TGTGCCAGCAGCGTGGGAGCGGGGACAGTCTATGGCTACACCTTC.

This chain links TRBV19 with TRBJ2-2; 11 bases agree with TRBD2. Germline V gene lookup returns CDR1 LNHDA and CDR2 SQIVND (reference sequence). The CDR3 is 16 residues long. V was clipped by 2 bases and J by 10 bases; unmatched bases: 9. The CDR3 is CASSIISLAGGPELFF. The CDR3 DNA sequence: TGTGCCAGTAGTATAATCTCTCTAGCGGGGGGCCCGGAGCTGTTTTTT.

The chain employs TRBV7-6 and TRBJ2-6; 7 bases fit TRBD1. Losses at the gene ends were 1 base for V and 2 bases for J; bases not matched to a gene: 5. The CDR3 loop spans 17 amino acids. The V gene's germline CDR1 is SGHVS and CDR2 FNYEAQ. The CDR3 loop is CASSLGDSPPGANVLTF. Here the CDR3 DNA reads TGTGCCAGCAGCTTAGGGGACAGCCCCCCTGGGGCCAACGTCCTGACTTTC.

V gene TRBV4-3 combines with J gene TRBJ2-7; D perhaps matches TRBD2 (5 bases). The CDR3 is 14 residues long. Germline loops: CDR1 LGHNA, CDR2 YSLEER. Trimming took off 0 bases at V and 7 bases at J, with 13 bases between the two ends. CDR3 amino acids: CASSQDGGSGEQYF. CDR3 sequence (DNA): TGCGCCAGCAGCCAAGATGGAGGCTCGGGGGAGCAGTACTTC.

The genes are TRBV12-3 or TRBV12-4 and TRBJ1-1; no clear D. The CDR3 has 12 residues. Trimming stripped 3 bases from V and 0 bases from J, with 2 bases between. The CDR3 loop is CASSFLNTEAFF. DNA for the CDR3: TGTGCCAGCAGTTTCCTGAACACTGAAGCTTTCTTT.

The rearrangement uses TRBV6-5 and TRBJ2-2, with D perhaps being TRBD1 or TRBD2 (5 bases each). Germline assignment: CDR1 MNHEY and CDR2 SVGAGI. Trimming left V 11 bases short and J 0 bases short, with 16 bases between. This CDR3 comprises 15 residues. The CDR3 DNA sequence: TGTGCCGGCACCCGGGACCCTTCGAACACCGGGGAGCTGTTTTTT. Protein: CAGTRDPSNTGELFF.

This clone was recorded a few times. The V call is TRBV6-5, the J call TRBJ1-6; D is ambiguous. From germline, CDR1 is MNHEY and CDR2 SVGAGI. V lost 0 bases and J 10 bases, leaving 13 bases between the germline ends. This CDR3 has 15 amino acids. The CDR3 protein is CASSYSIGIGSPLHF. The CDR3 DNA reads as TGTGCCAGCAGTTACTCGATAGGTATAGGATCACCCCTCCACTTT.

This rearrangement joins TRBV27 to TRBJ2-1, with D hard to call. This CDR3 region has 14 residues. Trimming cost V 2 bases and J 4 bases, with 9 bases left between them. CDR1 is MNHEY and CDR2 is SMNVEV in the germline V gene (reference sequence). CDR3 sequence: CASSLGRHYNEQFF. The CDR3 nucleotides are TGTGCCAGCAGTTTAGGTCGCCATTACAATGAGCAGTTCTTC.

A single count supports this clone. This rearrangement joins TRBV4-1 to TRBJ2-7; tentatively, D is TRBD2 (7 bases). This CDR3 is built from 17 residues. Germline V gives CDR1 MGHRA, CDR2 YSYEKL. The germline V and J ends were trimmed by 2 bases and 2 bases, with 19 bases remaining between them. The CDR3: CASSQRSEGGRTYEQYF. CDR3 nucleotide sequence: TGCGCCAGCAGCCAACGCTCGGAGGGGGGGAGGACCTACGAGCAGTACTTC.